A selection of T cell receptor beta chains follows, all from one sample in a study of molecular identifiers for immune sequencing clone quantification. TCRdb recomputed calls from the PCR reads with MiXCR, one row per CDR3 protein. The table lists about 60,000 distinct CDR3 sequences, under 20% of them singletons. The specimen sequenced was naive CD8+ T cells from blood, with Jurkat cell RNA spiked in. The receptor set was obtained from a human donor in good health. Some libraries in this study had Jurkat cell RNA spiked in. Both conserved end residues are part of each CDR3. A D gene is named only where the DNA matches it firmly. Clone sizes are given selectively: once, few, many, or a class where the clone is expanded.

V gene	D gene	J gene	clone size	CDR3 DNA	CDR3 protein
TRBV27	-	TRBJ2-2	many	TGTGCCAGCAGTTTTGTCGGGGAGCTGTTTTTT	CASSFVGELFF
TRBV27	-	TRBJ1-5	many	TGTGCCAGCAATGACGTCGGATATAGCAATCAGCCCCAGCATTTT	CASNDVGYSNQPQHF
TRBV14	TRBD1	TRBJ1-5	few	TGTGCCAGCAGCCGAGCCCCCGGGACAGGGAACGGTCAGCCCCAGCATTTT	CASSRAPGTGNGQPQHF
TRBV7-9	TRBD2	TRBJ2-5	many	TGTGCCAGCAGCCGGAAGACTAGCGGGCCCTTGCAAGAGACCCAGTACTTC	CASSRKTSGPLQETQYF
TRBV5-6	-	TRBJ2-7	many	TGTGCCAGCAGCTTGGCTGTATTTTCCGGGGACGAGCAGTACTTC	CASSLAVFSGDEQYF
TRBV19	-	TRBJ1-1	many	TGTGCCAGTAGTACGACAAAGAACACTGAAGCTTTCTTT	CASSTTKNTEAFF
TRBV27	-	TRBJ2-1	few	TGTGCCAGCAGTTTGAGGGAGGATGAGCAGTTCTTC	CASSLREDEQFF
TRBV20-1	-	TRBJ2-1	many	TGCAGTGCTAGATTGTTCCTCTACAATGAGCAGTTCTTC	CSARLFLYNEQFF
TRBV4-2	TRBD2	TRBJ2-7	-	TGTGCCAGCAGCCGACTTACTAGCGGGGTGTCGTGGGAGCAGTACTTC	CASSRLTSGVSWEQYF
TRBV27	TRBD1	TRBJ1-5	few	TGTGCCAGCAGCCCGGGACAGAATCAGCCCCAGCATTTT	CASSPGQNQPQHF
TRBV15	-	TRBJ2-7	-	TGTGCCACCAGCAGAGATTTGGATGTAGCGGAAAGTAACTCCTACGAGCAGTACTTC	CATSRDLDVAESNSYEQYF
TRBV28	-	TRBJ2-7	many	TGTGCCAGCAGTTCCCTACAGGGGAGGGACGCCTACGAGCAGTACTTC	CASSSLQGRDAYEQYF
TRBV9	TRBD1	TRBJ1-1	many	TGTGCCAGCAGCGTATATGGGACAGGGGTTAATACTGAAGCTTTCTTT	CASSVYGTGVNTEAFF
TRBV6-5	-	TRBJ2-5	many	TGTGCCAGCAGCCCGCGGGGCCAAGAGACCCAGTACTTC	CASSPRGQETQYF
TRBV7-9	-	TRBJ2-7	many	TGTGCCAGCAGCAACAGCACGGGACCCTACGAGCAGTACTTC	CASSNSTGPYEQYF
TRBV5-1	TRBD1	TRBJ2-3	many	TGCGCCAGCACCACATCAGGGGGCAGGGCAGATACGCAGTATTTT	CASTTSGGRADTQYF
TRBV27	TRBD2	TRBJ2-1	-	TGTGCCAGCAGTTCGGCGTTTAGCGGGATAATCTTC	CASSSAFSGIIF
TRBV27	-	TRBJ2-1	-	TGTGCCAGCAGCCCCGACGGGCCGACCTACAATGAGCAGTTCTTC	CASSPDGPTYNEQFF
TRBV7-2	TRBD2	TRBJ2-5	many	TGTGCCAGCAGCTTACCACGGGCTAGCGGGACTGAGACCCAGTACTTC	CASSLPRASGTETQYF
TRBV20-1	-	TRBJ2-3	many	TGCAGTGCTAGTCGGTCAGGGGCTAACACAGATACGCAGTATTTT	CSASRSGANTDTQYF
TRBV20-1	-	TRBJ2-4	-	TGCAGTGCTAGAGATCTCGACCCGATAGCCAAAAACATTCAGTACTTC	CSARDLDPIAKNIQYF
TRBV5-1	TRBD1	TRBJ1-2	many	TGCGCCAGCAGCTCGAGCCGACAGGGGGCGTCCCCACTGGATGGCTACACCTTC	CASSSSRQGASPLDGYTF
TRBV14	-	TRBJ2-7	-	TGTGCCAGCAGCCAACTTATCCTCGTCGAGCAGTACTTC	CASSQLILVEQYF
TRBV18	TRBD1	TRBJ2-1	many	TGTGCCAGCTCACCACCGGGACAGAGAACCCGGCTCCAGGCCCGTTACAATGAGCAGTTCTTC	CASSPPGQRTRLQARYNEQFF
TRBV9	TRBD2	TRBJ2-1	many	TGTGCCAGCAGCGGTAGCGGGAGGGCCTTTAAGCAGTTCTTC	CASSGSGRAFKQFF
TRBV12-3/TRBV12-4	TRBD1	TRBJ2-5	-	TGTGCCAGCAGTCCCGTGGGACAGGGGCCCGGGGAGACCCAGTACTTC	CASSPVGQGPGETQYF
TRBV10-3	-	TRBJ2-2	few	TGTGCCATCAGTGGAGGGGGGACAGTCCCGAACACCGGGGAGCTGTTTTTT	CAISGGGTVPNTGELFF
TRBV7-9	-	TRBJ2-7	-	TGTGCCAGCGCGGCAGTGGCCGCCGGCGAGCAGTACTTC	CASAAVAAGEQYF
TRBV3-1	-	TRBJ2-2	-	TGTGCCAGCAGCCCGGACTCAGGGGTGACCGGGGAGCTGTTTTTT	CASSPDSGVTGELFF
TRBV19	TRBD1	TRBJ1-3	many	TGTGCCAGTAGTTTCGACAGGGCTACTGGAAACACCATATATTTT	CASSFDRATGNTIYF
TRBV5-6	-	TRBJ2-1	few	TGTGCCAGCAGTCTGACGTTGGCCTACAATGAGCAGTTCTTC	CASSLTLAYNEQFF
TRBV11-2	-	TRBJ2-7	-	TGTGCCAGCAGCTTAGTCGGGGTGGACGAGCAGTACTTC	CASSLVGVDEQYF
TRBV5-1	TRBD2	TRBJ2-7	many	TGCGCCAGCAGCATCGGACTAGCGGGACTATACGAGCAGTACTTC	CASSIGLAGLYEQYF
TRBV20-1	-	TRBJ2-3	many	TGCAGTGCTAGCCCGGGACCCAGGAGCACAGATACGCAGTATTTT	CSASPGPRSTDTQYF
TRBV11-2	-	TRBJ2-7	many	TGTGCCAGCAGCTCCCGGGGGCCCTACGAGCAGTACTTC	CASSSRGPYEQYF
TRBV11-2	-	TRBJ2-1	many	TGTGCCAGCAGCTTAGTAAAAAAGAGCAGGGCTCTTTTACCTACAAGTGAGCAGTTCTTC	CASSLVKKSRALLPTSEQFF
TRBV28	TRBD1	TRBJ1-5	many	TGTGCCAGCAGTCTATGGACAGGGGAAGACAATCAGCCCCAGCATTTT	CASSLWTGEDNQPQHF
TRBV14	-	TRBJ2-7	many	TGTGCCAGCAGCCCCCGTGGCGCACTAGATCTGTACGAGCAGTACTTC	CASSPRGALDLYEQYF
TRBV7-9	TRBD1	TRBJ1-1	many	TGTGCCAGCAGCTCAGGACAGGGGGCCGGCACTGAAGCTTTCTTT	CASSSGQGAGTEAFF
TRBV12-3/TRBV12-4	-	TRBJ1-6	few	TGTGCCAGCAGCCCCAGTGGGGGTTCACCCCTCCACTTT	CASSPSGGSPLHF
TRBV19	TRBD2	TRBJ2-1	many	TGTGCCAGTAGTACTGGGACTAGCGGCAACCTCAATGAGCAGTTCTTC	CASSTGTSGNLNEQFF
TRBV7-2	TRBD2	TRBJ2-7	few	TGTGCCAGCAGCCAACTAGCGGGCCAATACGAGCAGTACTTC	CASSQLAGQYEQYF
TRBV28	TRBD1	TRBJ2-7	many	TGTGCCAGCAGTTTTCCCCGTGAGGGGGCGCGTTACGAGCAGTACTTC	CASSFPREGARYEQYF
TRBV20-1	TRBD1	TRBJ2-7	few	TGCAGTGCCCAAGGACAGGGGGCCTACGAGCAGTACTTC	CSAQGQGAYEQYF
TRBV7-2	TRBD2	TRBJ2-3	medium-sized	TGTGCCAGCAGCTCCCTAGCGGGAGCGCCAGATACGCAGTATTTT	CASSSLAGAPDTQYF
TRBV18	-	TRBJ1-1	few	TGTGCCAGCTCCCAAGGAGGGGGATGGAACACTGAAGCTTTCTTT	CASSQGGGWNTEAFF
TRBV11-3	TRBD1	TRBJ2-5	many	TGTGCCAGCAGCCCCAGGACAGGGGAAGAGACCCAGTACTTC	CASSPRTGEETQYF
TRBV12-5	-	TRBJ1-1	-	TGTGCTAGTGCCCCCCTCGGAGACACTGAAGCTTTCTTT	CASAPLGDTEAFF
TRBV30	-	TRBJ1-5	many	TGTGCCTGGAGTCCGCTTAGCAATCAGCCCCAGCATTTT	CAWSPLSNQPQHF
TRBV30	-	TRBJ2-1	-	TGTGCCTGGGCGTGGGGCAATGAGCAGTTCTTC	CAWAWGNEQFF
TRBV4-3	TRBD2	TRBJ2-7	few	TGCGCCAGCAGCCAAGGCGGGGGGGAGGGAGAGCAGTACTTC	CASSQGGGEGEQYF
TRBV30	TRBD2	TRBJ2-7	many	TGTGCCTGGTCCCCGGGACTAGCGGGAGGCTACGAGCAGTACTTC	CAWSPGLAGGYEQYF